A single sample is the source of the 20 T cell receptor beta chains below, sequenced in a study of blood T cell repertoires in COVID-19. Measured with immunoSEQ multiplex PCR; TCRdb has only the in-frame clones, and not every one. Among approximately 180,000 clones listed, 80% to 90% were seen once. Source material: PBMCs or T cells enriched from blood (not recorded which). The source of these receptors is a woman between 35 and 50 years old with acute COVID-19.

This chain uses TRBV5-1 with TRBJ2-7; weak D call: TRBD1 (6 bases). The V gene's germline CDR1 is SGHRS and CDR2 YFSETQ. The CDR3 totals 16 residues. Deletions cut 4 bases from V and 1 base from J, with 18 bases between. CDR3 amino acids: CASSPVRGQGSYEQYF. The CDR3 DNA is TGCGCCAGCAGCCCCGTCAGGGGACAAGGGTCCTACGAGCAGTACTTC.

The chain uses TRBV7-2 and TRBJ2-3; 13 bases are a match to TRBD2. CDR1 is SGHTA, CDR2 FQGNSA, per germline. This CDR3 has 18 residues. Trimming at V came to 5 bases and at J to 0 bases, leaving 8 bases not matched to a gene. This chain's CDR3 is CASSTGTSGVSSTDTQYF. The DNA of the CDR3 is TGTGCCAGCAGCACTGGGACTAGCGGGGTTTCTAGCACAGATACGCAGTATTTT.

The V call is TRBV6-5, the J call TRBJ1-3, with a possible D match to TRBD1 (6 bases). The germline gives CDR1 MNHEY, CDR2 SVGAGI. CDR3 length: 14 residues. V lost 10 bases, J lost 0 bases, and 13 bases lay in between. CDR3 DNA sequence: TGTGCCACGAAACAGGGCTTCTCTGGAAACACCATATATTTT. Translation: CATKQGFSGNTIYF.

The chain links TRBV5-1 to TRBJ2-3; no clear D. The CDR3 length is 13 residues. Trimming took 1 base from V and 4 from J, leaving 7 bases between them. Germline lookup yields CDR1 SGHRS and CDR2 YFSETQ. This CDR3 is CASSLSFPDTQYF. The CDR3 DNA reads TGCGCCAGCAGCTTGTCTTTCCCAGATACGCAGTATTTT.

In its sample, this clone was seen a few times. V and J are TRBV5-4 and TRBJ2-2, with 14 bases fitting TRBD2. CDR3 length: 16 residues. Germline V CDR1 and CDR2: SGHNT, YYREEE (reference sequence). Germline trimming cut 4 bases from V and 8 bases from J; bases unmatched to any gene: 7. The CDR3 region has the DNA TGTGCCAGCAGCGGGACTAGCGGGAGCGCTCGTGGGGAGCTGTTTTTT. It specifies CASSGTSGSARGELFF. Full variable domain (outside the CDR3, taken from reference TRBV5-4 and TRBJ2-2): ETGVTQSPTHLIKTRGQQVTLRCSSQSGHNTVSWYQQALGQGPQFIFQYYREEENGRGNFPPRFSGLQFPNYSSELNVNALELDDSALYLCASSGTSGSARGELFFGEGSRLTVL.

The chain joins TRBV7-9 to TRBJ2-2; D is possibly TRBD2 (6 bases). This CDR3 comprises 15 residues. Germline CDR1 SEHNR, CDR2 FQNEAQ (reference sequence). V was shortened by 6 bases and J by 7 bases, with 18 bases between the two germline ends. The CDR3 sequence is CASRLYSREDGELFF. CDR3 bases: TGTGCCAGCAGACTCTACAGTAGGGAGGACGGGGAGCTGTTTTTT.

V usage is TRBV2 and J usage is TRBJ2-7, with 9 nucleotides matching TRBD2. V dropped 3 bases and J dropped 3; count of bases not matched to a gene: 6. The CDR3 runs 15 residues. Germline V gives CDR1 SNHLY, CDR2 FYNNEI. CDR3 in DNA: TGTGCCAGCAGTGAGGCGGCACTAGCGGGCTACGAGCAGTACTTC. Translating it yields CASSEAALAGYEQYF.

The DNA for the CDR3 is TGTGCCAGCAGCCCGAGCGGTTCGCTAGCCAAAAACATTCAGTACTTC. Translated: CASSPSGSLAKNIQYF. The chain uses TRBV3-1 (or the pseudogene TRBV3-2) and TRBJ2-4; D is perhaps TRBD2 (5 bases). The germline CDR1 and CDR2 sequences are LGHDT and YNNKEL (reference sequence). The CDR3 totals 16 residues. V gave up 4 bases and J gave up 0 bases, with 13 bases separating them.

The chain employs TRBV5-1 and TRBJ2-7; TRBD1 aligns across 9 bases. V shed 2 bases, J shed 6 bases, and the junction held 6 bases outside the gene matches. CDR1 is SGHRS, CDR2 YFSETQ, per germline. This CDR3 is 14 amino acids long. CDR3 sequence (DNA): TGCGCCAGCAGCTTTGGGACAGGGTCGGCCGAGCAGTACTTC. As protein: CASSFGTGSAEQYF.

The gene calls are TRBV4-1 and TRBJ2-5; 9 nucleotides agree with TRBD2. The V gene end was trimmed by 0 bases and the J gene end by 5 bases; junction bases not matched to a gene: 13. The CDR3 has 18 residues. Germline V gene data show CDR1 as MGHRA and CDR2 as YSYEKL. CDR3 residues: CASSQERGSGSLRETQYF. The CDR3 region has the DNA TGCGCCAGCAGCCAAGAAAGAGGTAGCGGGAGTCTTAGGGAGACCCAGTACTTC.

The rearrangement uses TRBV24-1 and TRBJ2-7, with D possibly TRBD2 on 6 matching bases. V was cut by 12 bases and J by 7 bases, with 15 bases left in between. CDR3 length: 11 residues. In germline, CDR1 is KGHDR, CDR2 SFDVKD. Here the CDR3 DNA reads TGTGCCCCCACCGATGGAGGGGAGCAGTACTTC. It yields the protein CAPTDGGEQYF.

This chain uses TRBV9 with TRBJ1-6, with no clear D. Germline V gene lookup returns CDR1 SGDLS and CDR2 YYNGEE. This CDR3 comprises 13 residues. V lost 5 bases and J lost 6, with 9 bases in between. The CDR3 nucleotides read TGTGCCAGCAGTGCCGGGGTTAATTCACCCCTCCACTTT. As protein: CASSAGVNSPLHF.

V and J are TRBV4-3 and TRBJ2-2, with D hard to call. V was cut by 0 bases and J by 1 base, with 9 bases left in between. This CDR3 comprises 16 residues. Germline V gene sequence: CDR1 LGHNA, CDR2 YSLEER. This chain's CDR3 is CASSQEYNRNTGELFF. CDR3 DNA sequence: TGCGCCAGCAGCCAAGAGTATAACAGGAACACCGGGGAGCTGTTTTTT.

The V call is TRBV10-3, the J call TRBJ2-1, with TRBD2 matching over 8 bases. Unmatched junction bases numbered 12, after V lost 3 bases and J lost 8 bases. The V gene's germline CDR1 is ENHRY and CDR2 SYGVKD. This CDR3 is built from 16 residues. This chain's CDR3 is CAISDRGGLRTDEQFF. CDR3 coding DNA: TGTGCCATCAGTGACCGGGGGGGCCTAAGGACCGATGAGCAGTTCTTC.

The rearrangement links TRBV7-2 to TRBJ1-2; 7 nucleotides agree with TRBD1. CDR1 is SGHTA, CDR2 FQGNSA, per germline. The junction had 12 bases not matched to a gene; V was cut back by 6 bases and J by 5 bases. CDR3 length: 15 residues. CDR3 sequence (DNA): TGTGCCAGCAGGCGTCCTGACAGGGCGGGATATGGCTACACCTTC. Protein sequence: CASRRPDRAGYGYTF.

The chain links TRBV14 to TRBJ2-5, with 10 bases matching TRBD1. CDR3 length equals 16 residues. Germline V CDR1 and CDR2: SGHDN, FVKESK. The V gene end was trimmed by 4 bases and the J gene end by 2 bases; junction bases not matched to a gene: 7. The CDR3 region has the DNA TGTGCCAGCAGCCCCCGGACAGGGGGGATACAAGAGACCCAGTACTTC. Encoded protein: CASSPRTGGIQETQYF.

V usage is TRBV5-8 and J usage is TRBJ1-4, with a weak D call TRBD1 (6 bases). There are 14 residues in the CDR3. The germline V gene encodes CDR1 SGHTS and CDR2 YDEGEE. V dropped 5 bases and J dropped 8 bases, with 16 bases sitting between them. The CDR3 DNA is TGTGCCAGCAGTCACAGGGTAGAGAAGGAAAAACTGTTTTTT. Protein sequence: CASSHRVEKEKLFF.

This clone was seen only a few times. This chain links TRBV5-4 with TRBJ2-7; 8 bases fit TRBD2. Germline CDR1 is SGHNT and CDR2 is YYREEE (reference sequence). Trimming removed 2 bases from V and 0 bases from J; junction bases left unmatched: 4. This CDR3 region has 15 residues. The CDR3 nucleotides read TGTGCCAGCAGCTTCGGGGGGGGCAGCTCCTACGAGCAGTACTTC. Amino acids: CASSFGGGSSYEQYF.

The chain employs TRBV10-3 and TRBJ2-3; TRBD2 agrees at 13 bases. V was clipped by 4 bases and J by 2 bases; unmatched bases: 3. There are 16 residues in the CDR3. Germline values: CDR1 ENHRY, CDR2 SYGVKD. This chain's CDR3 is CAISGGLAGATDTQYF. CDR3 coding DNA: TGTGCCATCAGTGGAGGACTAGCGGGGGCCACAGATACGCAGTATTTT.

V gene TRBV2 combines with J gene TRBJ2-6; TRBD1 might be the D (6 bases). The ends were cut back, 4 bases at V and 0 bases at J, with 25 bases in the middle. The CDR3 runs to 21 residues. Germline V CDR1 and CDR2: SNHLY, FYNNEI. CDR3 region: CASSARRVRGPGSSGANVLTF. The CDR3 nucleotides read TGTGCCAGCAGTGCCCGGCGGGTCAGGGGACCTGGTAGCTCTGGGGCCAACGTCCTGACTTTC.